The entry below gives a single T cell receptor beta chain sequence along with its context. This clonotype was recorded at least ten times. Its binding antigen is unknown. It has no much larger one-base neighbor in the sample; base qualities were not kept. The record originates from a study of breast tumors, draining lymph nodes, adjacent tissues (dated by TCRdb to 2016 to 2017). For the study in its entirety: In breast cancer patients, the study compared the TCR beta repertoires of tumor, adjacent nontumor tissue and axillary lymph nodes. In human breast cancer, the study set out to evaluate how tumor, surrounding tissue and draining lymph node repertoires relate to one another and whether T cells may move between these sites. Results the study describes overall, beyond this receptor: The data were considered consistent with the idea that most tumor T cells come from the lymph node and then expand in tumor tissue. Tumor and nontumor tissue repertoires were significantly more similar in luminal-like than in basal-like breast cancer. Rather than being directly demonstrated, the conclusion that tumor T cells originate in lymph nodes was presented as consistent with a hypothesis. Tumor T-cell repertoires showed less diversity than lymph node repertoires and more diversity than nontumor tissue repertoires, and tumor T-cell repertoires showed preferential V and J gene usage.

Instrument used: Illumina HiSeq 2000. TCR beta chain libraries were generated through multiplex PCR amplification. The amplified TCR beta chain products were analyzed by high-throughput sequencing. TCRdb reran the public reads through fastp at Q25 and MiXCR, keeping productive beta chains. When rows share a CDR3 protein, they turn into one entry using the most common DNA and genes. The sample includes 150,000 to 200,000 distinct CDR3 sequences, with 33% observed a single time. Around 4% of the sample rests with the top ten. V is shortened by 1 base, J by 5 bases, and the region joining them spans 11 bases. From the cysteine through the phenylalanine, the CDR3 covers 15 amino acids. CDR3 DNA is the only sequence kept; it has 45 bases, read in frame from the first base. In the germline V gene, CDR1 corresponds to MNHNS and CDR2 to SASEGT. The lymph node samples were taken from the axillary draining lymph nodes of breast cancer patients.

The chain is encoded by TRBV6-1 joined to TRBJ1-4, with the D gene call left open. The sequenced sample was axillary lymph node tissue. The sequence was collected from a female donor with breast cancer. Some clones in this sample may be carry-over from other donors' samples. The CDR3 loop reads CASSEVPSRNEKLFF. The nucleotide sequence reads TGTGCCAGCAGTGAAGTGCCTTCGAGAAATGAAAAACTGTTTTTT.